This passage covers 9 T cell receptor beta chains from one sample sequenced in a study of cytomegalovirus exposure and HLA in healthy donors. The PCR made use of 60 Vbeta and 13 Jbeta primers. The table came from immunoSEQ multiplex PCR; TCRdb's copy has only in-frame clones and leaves some out. The table records about 240,000 clones, about 80% of them present only once. Sequencing was carried out using PBMCs. The receptors were sampled from a woman aged 55-69 years in good health and CMV-seropositive.

J is TRBJ1-2 and V is TRBV9; 10 bases are shared with TRBD1. Germline CDR1 SGDLS, CDR2 YYNGEE. This CDR3 comprises 15 residues. The V segment lost 2 bases and the J segment 9 bases; nucleotides outside the gene matches: 10. The CDR3 DNA reads as TGTGCCAGCAGCGTCACCGGGACAGGGGCTACCAGCTACACCTTC. Encoded protein: CASSVTGTGATSYTF.

The genes are TRBV6-1 and TRBJ2-7, with 7 bases identical to TRBD1. Germline V gene lookup returns CDR1 MNHNS and CDR2 SASEGT. The J segment lost 5 bases and the V segment lost 2 bases, leaving 9 bases of the junction unmatched. The CDR3 has 15 residues. DNA of the CDR3: TGTGCCAGCAGTGAAATTTCCAGGGACAGCCACGAGCAGTACTTC. Amino acids: CASSEISRDSHEQYF.

V and J are TRBV7-8 and TRBJ2-5; 10 bases agree with TRBD2. Per the germline V gene, CDR1 is SGHVS and CDR2 is FQNEAQ. This CDR3 contains 17 residues. The J segment lost 5 bases and the V segment lost 1 base, leaving 10 bases of the junction unmatched. The CDR3 region has the DNA TGTGCCAGCAGCTTAGGGGAGGGACTAGCGACATGGGAGACCCAGTACTTC. Translated, it gives CASSLGEGLATWETQYF.

This clone occurred a few times. This sequence joins TRBV25-1 and TRBJ2-3, with TRBD2 matching over 10 bases. CDR1 and CDR2 from the germline V gene are MGHDK and SYGVNS. This CDR3 has 18 amino acids. The V gene end was trimmed by 5 bases and the J gene end by 5 bases; junction bases not matched to a gene: 16. In DNA, the CDR3 is TGTGCCAGCAGTCAGCTGATAGGAGCGGGAGGGTCGGGAGATACGCAGTATTTT. It is translated as CASSQLIGAGGSGDTQYF. The complete variable domain, with remaining parts taken from reference TRBV25-1 and TRBJ2-3, reads EADIYQTPRYLVIGTGKKITLECSQTMGHDKMYWYQQDPGMELHLIHYSYGVNSTEKGDLSSESTVSRIRTEHFPLTLESARPSHTSQYLCASSQLIGAGGSGDTQYFGPGTRLTVL.

The rearrangement joins TRBV20-1 to TRBJ2-4, with 7 bases aligning to TRBD1. The CDR3 is 11 amino acids. In germline, CDR1 is DFQATT, CDR2 SNEGSKA (reference sequence). The trim removed 4 bases at V and 11 bases at J, leaving 5 bases unmatched. The CDR3 DNA sequence: TGCAGTGCTAAACAGGGGAAAGTTCAGTACTTC. Protein: CSAKQGKVQYF.

There are a few counts of this clone. V and J are TRBV11-2 and TRBJ2-1, with TRBD2 identical over 7 bases. Germline V gene sequence: CDR1 SGHAT, CDR2 FQNNGV. The CDR3 sequence is 11 residues long. V was pared by 6 bases and J by 12 bases, with 5 bases of the junction left unmatched. The CDR3 loop is CASREGTTQFF. DNA for the CDR3: TGTGCCAGCAGGGAGGGGACTACGCAGTTCTTC.

V gene TRBV5-1 combines with J gene TRBJ1-2, with 8 bases identical to TRBD1. Germline CDR1 and CDR2: SGHRS and YFSETQ. The V gene end was trimmed by 2 bases and the J gene end by 1 base; junction bases not matched to a gene: 4. The CDR3 runs to 15 residues. CDR3 nucleotide sequence: TGCGCCAGCAGCTTCCAGGGACAGGTTAACTATGGCTACACCTTC. Amino acids: CASSFQGQVNYGYTF.

The chain carries TRBV4-2 and TRBJ2-3, with 8 bases matching TRBD2. This CDR3 spans 16 amino acids. CDR1 is LGHNA, CDR2 YNFKEQ, per germline. V was pared by 0 bases and J by 2 bases, with 4 bases of the junction left unmatched. The CDR3: CASSQESGSTTDTQYF. CDR3 nucleotide sequence: TGTGCCAGCAGCCAAGAGAGCGGGAGTACCACAGATACGCAGTATTTT.

The V gene is TRBV5-4, the J gene TRBJ2-7; the match to TRBD1 covers 7 bases. Germline V lookup: CDR1 SGHNT, CDR2 YYREEE (reference sequence). J was trimmed by 2 bases and V by 4 bases; bases with no gene match: 9. The CDR3 has 15 residues. The CDR3 region has the DNA TGTGCCAGCAGCGCGACAGGGCAAGGGACCTACGAGCAGTACTTC. Protein: CASSATGQGTYEQYF.